A single sample is the source of the 30 T cell receptor beta chains below, sequenced in a study of blood T cell repertoires in COVID-19. TCRdb's table, derived via immunoSEQ multiplex PCR, lists solely in-frame clones and lacks some. This table has roughly 120,000 clones, roughly nine tenths appearing once. The specimen sequenced was peripheral blood. These TCRs come from a man in his sixties with COVID-19, enrolled during active disease.

The J gene is TRBJ1-3, the V gene TRBV10-2, with 7 nucleotides matching TRBD1. Germline CDR1 reads WSHSY; CDR2 reads SAAADI. This CDR3 has 14 amino acids. The ends lost 6 bases at V and 0 bases at J; junction bases unmatched: 2. For the CDR3, the DNA is TGCGCCAGCAGCGGACAGGCCTCTGGAAACACCATATATTTT. Residues: CASSGQASGNTIYF.

The V gene is TRBV11-2, the J gene TRBJ1-3; D uncertain. The CDR3 length is 17 residues. V was pared by 1 base and J by 0 bases, with 13 bases between. Germline CDR1 SGHAT, CDR2 FQNNGV. The CDR3 reads CASSLGLFSYSGNTIYF. CDR3 in DNA: TGTGCCAGCAGCTTAGGTCTATTCTCCTACTCTGGAAACACCATATATTTT.

The chain combines TRBV5-5 with TRBJ1-3; a weak D match, TRBD1 (6 bases). The CDR3 length is 16 residues. V gave up 2 bases and J gave up 2 bases, with 14 bases separating them. The germline gives CDR1 SGHKS, CDR2 YYEKEE (reference sequence). The CDR3 protein is CASSFTDRRAGNTIYF. CDR3 coding DNA: TGTGCCAGCAGCTTCACGGACAGACGGGCTGGAAACACCATATATTTT.

The gene calls are TRBV2 and TRBJ1-6, with 7 positions matching TRBD1. The CDR3 runs 14 residues. CDR1 is SNHLY, CDR2 FYNNEI, per germline. The J segment lost 7 bases and the V segment lost 8 bases, leaving 8 bases of the junction unmatched. CDR3 amino acids: CASDQDRLNSPLHF. For the CDR3, the DNA is TGTGCCAGCGACCAGGACAGGTTGAATTCACCCCTCCACTTT.

This clone was observed a few times. The chain carries TRBV7-2 and TRBJ2-7; 13 bases fit TRBD2. Trimming removed 4 bases from V and 5 bases from J; junction bases left unmatched: 5. The CDR3 length is 15 residues. The germline CDR1 and CDR2 sequences are SGHTA and FQGNSA. The CDR3 DNA follows: TGTGCCAGCAGCTCCGGACTAGCGGGAGTCAACGAGCAGTACTTC. It translates to CASSSGLAGVNEQYF.

The chain combines TRBV24-1 with TRBJ2-5; 8 bases agree with TRBD1. CDR1 is KGHDR and CDR2 is SFDVKD in the germline V gene. This CDR3 is built from 15 residues. Germline trimming cut 4 bases from V and 5 bases from J; bases unmatched to any gene: 8. Here the CDR3 DNA reads TGTGCCACCAGTGACCCCGGACAGGGAAGGGAGACCCAGTACTTC. Amino acid sequence: CATSDPGQGRETQYF.

This clone has a single count. This rearrangement joins TRBV5-1 to TRBJ1-4; 9 nucleotides agree with TRBD1. This CDR3 has 14 amino acids. Germline values: CDR1 SGHRS, CDR2 YFSETQ. J lost 8 bases, V lost 0 bases, and 2 bases had no gene match. The CDR3 region is CASSLAGQGEKLFF. The CDR3 nucleotides read TGCGCCAGCAGCTTGGCAGGACAGGGGGAAAAACTGTTTTTT.

The genes are TRBV2 and TRBJ1-1; no clear D. This CDR3 contains 13 residues. Germline V lookup: CDR1 SNHLY, CDR2 FYNNEI. V was shortened by 5 bases and J by 0 bases, with 7 bases between the two germline ends. This CDR3 reads CASSRTVNTEAFF. The CDR3 DNA reads as TGTGCCAGCAGTCGAACAGTGAACACTGAAGCTTTCTTT.

This chain joins TRBV9 and TRBJ2-3, with D maybe TRBD1 (7 bases). CDR1 is SGDLS, CDR2 YYNGEE, per germline. This CDR3 contains 14 residues. The germline V and J ends were trimmed by 4 bases and 3 bases, with 12 bases remaining between them. This chain's CDR3 is CASSPQGGTDTQYF. The CDR3 nucleotides read TGTGCCAGCAGCCCCCAGGGGGGTACAGATACGCAGTATTTT.

This clone is termed medium-sized. The chain links TRBV4-1 to TRBJ1-6, with D uncertain. The V end lost 5 bases, the J end lost 6 bases, and 11 bases lay between the germline ends. This CDR3 is built from 14 residues. Germline V CDR1 and CDR2: MGHRA, YSYEKL. CDR3 sequence: CASSLVPLNSPLHF. The CDR3 DNA reads TGCGCCAGCAGCTTAGTCCCTCTTAATTCACCCCTCCACTTT.

J is TRBJ2-3 and V is TRBV10-1; TRBD2 agrees at 14 bases. Germline lookup yields CDR1 WNHNN and CDR2 SYGVQD (reference sequence). The V and J ends lost 4 bases and 1 base, in that order; junction bases with no gene match: 7. The CDR3 runs to 18 residues. CDR3 in amino acids: CASSAGTSGSGGTDTQYF. DNA for the CDR3: TGCGCCAGCAGTGCCGGGACTAGCGGGAGCGGGGGCACAGATACGCAGTATTTT.

The chain combines TRBV6-5 with TRBJ2-2; the D gene is possibly TRBD2 (6 bases). Germline values: CDR1 MNHEY, CDR2 SVGAGI. Trimming cost V 3 bases and J 3 bases, with 11 bases left between them. The CDR3 totals 15 residues. The CDR3 loop is CASSYQGGDTGELFF. The CDR3 region has the DNA TGTGCCAGCAGTTATCAGGGCGGGGACACCGGGGAGCTGTTTTTT.

V usage is TRBV3-1 (or the pseudogene TRBV3-2) and J usage is TRBJ1-4, with D possibly matching TRBD1 (5 bases). V lost 3 bases, J lost 8 bases, and 13 bases lay in between. The CDR3 contains 14 residues. Germline values: CDR1 LGHDT, CDR2 YNNKEL (reference sequence). The CDR3 nucleotides read TGTGCCAGCAGCCAGCGGGACGCGGGGGAAAAACTGTTTTTT. Protein: CASSQRDAGEKLFF.

This clone showed up just once. V and J are TRBV9 and TRBJ2-7; TRBD2 agrees at 12 bases. The CDR3 length is 15 residues. The V gene end was trimmed by 7 bases and the J gene end by 1 base; junction bases not matched to a gene: 6. The V gene's germline CDR1 is SGDLS and CDR2 YYNGEE. The CDR3 DNA is TGTGCCAGCTCAAGACTAGCGGGAGAGTCCTACGAGCAGTACTTC. Amino acid sequence: CASSRLAGESYEQYF.

This clone was seen just once. This chain connects TRBV18 to TRBJ1-2; 7 nucleotides agree with TRBD1. This CDR3 comprises 15 residues. With V trimmed by 2 bases and J by 0 bases, 3 bases remained unmatched. Germline assignment: CDR1 KGHSH and CDR2 LQKENI. The CDR3 sequence: CASSPGTVSNYGYTF. CDR3 in DNA: TGTGCCAGCTCACCAGGGACAGTTTCTAACTATGGCTACACCTTC.

The V gene is TRBV3-1 (or the pseudogene TRBV3-2), the J gene TRBJ1-6, with 7 bases fitting TRBD1. V shed 4 bases and J 6 bases; nucleotides not matched to a gene: 3. CDR1 LGHDT and CDR2 YNNKEL come from the germline V gene (reference sequence). The CDR3 extends over 14 amino acids. Here the CDR3 reads CASSRQGSNSPLHF. The CDR3 region has the DNA TGTGCCAGCAGCCGACAGGGAAGTAATTCACCCCTCCACTTT.

The V and J genes are TRBV29-1 and TRBJ2-7, with a possible D match to TRBD2 (5 bases). This CDR3 has 14 amino acids. Germline V gene lookup returns CDR1 SQVTM and CDR2 ANQGSEA. V was clipped by 6 bases and J by 0 bases, with 15 bases between them. The chain's CDR3 is CSVTRTGSSYEQYF. CDR3 in DNA: TGCAGCGTCACCCGGACGGGGAGCTCCTACGAGCAGTACTTC.

The gene calls are TRBV18 and TRBJ1-3; D is perhaps TRBD1 (6 bases). Germline-derived CDR1 and CDR2 are KGHSH and LQKENI. The CDR3 consists of 20 residues. Trimming left V 2 bases short and J 0 bases short, with 23 bases between. This chain's CDR3 is CASSPFNYSKTGNSGNTIYF. The CDR3 DNA sequence: TGTGCCAGCTCACCATTTAATTACTCAAAGACAGGCAACTCTGGAAACACCATATATTTT.

J is TRBJ2-1 and V is TRBV7-2; unclear D gene. V was clipped by 5 bases and J by 0 bases, with 11 bases between them. Germline assignment: CDR1 SGHTA and CDR2 FQGNSA. The CDR3 totals 15 residues. In DNA, the CDR3 is TGTGCCAGCAGCCCCCATGGGCGCTCCTACAATGAGCAGTTCTTC. Protein sequence: CASSPHGRSYNEQFF.

J is TRBJ2-7 and V is TRBV19; a weak D match, TRBD2 (6 bases). Germline CDR1 reads LNHDA; CDR2 reads SQIVND (reference sequence). The CDR3 contains 14 residues. Trimming shortened V by 5 bases and J by 0 bases, and 11 bases separated the two germline ends. Written as DNA, the CDR3 is TGTGCCAGTAGTGGGGGGACGTTCTCCTACGAGCAGTACTTC. Amino acids: CASSGGTFSYEQYF.

In its sample, this clone was seen once. The V gene is TRBV11-2, the J gene TRBJ2-1; TRBD2 aligns across 10 bases. CDR3 length equals 14 residues. Looked up from germline, CDR1 is SGHAT and CDR2 is FQNNGV. Trimming cost V 4 bases and J 9 bases; bases outside gene matches: 6. CDR3 region: CASSSGLAQGEQFF. CDR3 nucleotide sequence: TGTGCCAGCAGCTCGGGACTAGCGCAGGGTGAGCAGTTCTTC. Based on the CDR3 plus reference TRBV11-2 and TRBJ2-1, the full variable domain is EAGVAQSPRYKIIEKRQSVAFWCNPISGHATLYWYQQILGQGPKLLIQFQNNGVVDDSQLPKDRFSAERLKGVDSTLKIQPAKLEDSAVYLCASSSGLAQGEQFFGPGTRLTVL.

This rearrangement joins TRBV29-1 to TRBJ1-2, with D possibly TRBD1 on 5 matching bases. CDR1 SQVTM and CDR2 ANQGSEA come from the germline V gene. Between the trimmed V and J ends, which lost 4 bases and 6 bases, there was a span of 15 bases. This CDR3 has 13 amino acids. The CDR3 reads CSVARHWGDGYTF. The CDR3 DNA reads TGCAGCGTTGCTCGGCATTGGGGCGATGGCTACACCTTC.

The chain joins TRBV7-2 to TRBJ2-7; 8 nucleotides line up with TRBD2. This CDR3 contains 17 residues. Germline CDR1 SGHTA, CDR2 FQGNSA. V trimming: 5 bases; J trimming: 0 bases; junction bases outside the gene matches: 12. This CDR3 is CASSHQSGGADSYEQYF. CDR3 DNA: TGTGCCAGCAGCCACCAATCCGGGGGGGCAGACTCCTACGAGCAGTACTTC. The full variable domain, with the rest looked up from reference TRBV7-2 and TRBJ2-7, is GAGVSQSPSNKVTEKGKDVELRCDPISGHTALYWYRQSLGQGLEFLIYFQGNSAPDKSGLPSDRFSAERTGGSVSTLTIQRTQQEDSAVYLCASSHQSGGADSYEQYFGPGTRLTVT.

The gene calls are TRBV19 and TRBJ1-1; D gene uncertain. CDR1 is LNHDA, CDR2 SQIVND, per germline (reference sequence). V was pared by 7 bases and J by 1 base, with 10 bases between. The CDR3 consists of 13 residues. The CDR3 sequence is CASTPVPNTEAFF. The CDR3 DNA follows: TGTGCCAGTACCCCGGTCCCGAACACTGAAGCTTTCTTT.

V gene TRBV7-3 combines with J gene TRBJ2-5, with a possible D match to TRBD1 (5 bases). Trimming left V 4 bases short and J 4 bases short, with 10 bases between. CDR3 size: 13 residues. Germline lookup yields CDR1 SGHTA and CDR2 FQGTGA. The CDR3 DNA is TGTGCCAGCAGCTCAGGGCAAGCAGAGACCCAGTACTTC. Its protein is CASSSGQAETQYF.

The chain carries TRBV3-1 (or the pseudogene TRBV3-2) and TRBJ1-1; D is unresolved. V was shortened by 4 bases and J by 2 bases, with 8 bases between the two germline ends. The CDR3 is 13 amino acids. In germline, CDR1 is LGHDT, CDR2 YNNKEL (reference sequence). The chain's CDR3 is CASSPRSNTEAFF. For the CDR3, the DNA is TGTGCCAGCAGCCCTCGGAGTAACACTGAAGCTTTCTTT.

The gene calls are TRBV3-1 (or the pseudogene TRBV3-2) and TRBJ1-2, with D maybe TRBD1 (5 bases). CDR1 is LGHDT and CDR2 is YNNKEL in the germline V gene (reference sequence). The CDR3 is 15 amino acids. Trimming left V 1 base short and J 4 bases short, with 13 bases between. This chain's CDR3 is CASSQGSGAFYGYTF. The CDR3, as DNA: TGTGCCAGCAGCCAAGGGTCTGGGGCCTTCTATGGCTACACCTTC.

Only a few counts were recorded for this clone. The rearrangement links TRBV28 to TRBJ1-1; unclear D gene. The CDR3 totals 14 residues. V lost 7 bases and J 2 bases, leaving 14 bases between the germline ends. Germline V gene lookup returns CDR1 MDHEN and CDR2 SYDVKM. The DNA for the CDR3 is TGTGCCAGCACACGCCCCGAGGGCAACACTGAAGCTTTCTTT. This sequence encodes CASTRPEGNTEAFF.

V gene TRBV6-1 combines with J gene TRBJ2-1; 10 bases fit TRBD1. V lost 3 bases to trimming and J lost 2 bases; unmatched junction nucleotides: 4. The CDR3 extends over 16 amino acids. CDR1 MNHNS and CDR2 SASEGT come from the germline V gene. The CDR3 region has the DNA TGTGCCAGCAGTGACCTGGGACAGGGGACCTACAATGAGCAGTTCTTC. Residues: CASSDLGQGTYNEQFF.

The V call is TRBV11-3, the J call TRBJ2-5; TRBD1 might be the D (7 bases). V was pared by 5 bases and J by 4 bases, with 17 bases between. The CDR3 spans 15 residues. Germline CDR1 and CDR2: SGHNT and YENEEA. The CDR3 is CASSTPQGGGETQYF. As DNA, the CDR3 is TGTGCCAGCAGCACCCCCCAGGGGGGCGGAGAGACCCAGTACTTC.